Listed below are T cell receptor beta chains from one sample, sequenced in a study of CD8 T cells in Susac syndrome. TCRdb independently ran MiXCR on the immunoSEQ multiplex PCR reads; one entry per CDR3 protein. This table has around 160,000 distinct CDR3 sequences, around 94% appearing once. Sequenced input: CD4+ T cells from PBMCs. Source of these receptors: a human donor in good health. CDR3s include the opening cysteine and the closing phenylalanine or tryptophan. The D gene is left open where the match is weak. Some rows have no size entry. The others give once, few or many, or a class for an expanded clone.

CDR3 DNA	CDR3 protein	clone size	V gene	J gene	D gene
TGTGCCAGCTCCCCCCTTGGCGGGGACGCGCAGTATTTT	CASSPLGGDAQYF	-	TRBV18	TRBJ2-3	-
TGTGCCACCAGTGACTACACCGGGGAGCTGTTTTTT	CATSDYTGELFF	-	TRBV24-1	TRBJ2-2	-
TGTGCCAGCACTCCTGCGGCCTCCGATACGCAGTATTTT	CASTPAASDTQYF	once	TRBV27	TRBJ2-3	-
TGTGCCAGCAGCTTAAGCCACACAGATACGCAGTATTTT	CASSLSHTDTQYF	-	TRBV11-2	TRBJ2-3	-
TGTGCCACCAGCCCGGAGGGCAGGGGGAACGAGCAGTACTTC	CATSPEGRGNEQYF	-	TRBV15	TRBJ2-7	-
TGTGCCAGCAACCCGGGAGGCTCGAGGTCTGAAGCTTTCTTT	CASNPGGSRSEAFF	once	TRBV7-2	TRBJ1-1	-
TGTGCCAGCAGCTTACGGGCCCTGGAAGCCGGCTACACCTTC	CASSLRALEAGYTF	-	TRBV7-8	TRBJ1-2	-
TGTGCCAGCTCACCACCGAGGGCTGCGACTAGCACAGATACGCAGTATTTT	CASSPPRAATSTDTQYF	-	TRBV18	TRBJ2-3	-
TGTGCCAGCAGCTTTAGTACAGGTAATCAGCCCCAGCATTTT	CASSFSTGNQPQHF	-	TRBV7-2	TRBJ1-5	-
TGTGCCAGCAGCGGGGCGGGAACTGAAGCTTTCTTT	CASSGAGTEAFF	once	TRBV11-2	TRBJ1-1	-
TGCAGCGCCCGGACCGACAGGGGCGCCTACGAGCAGTACTTC	CSARTDRGAYEQYF	-	TRBV29-1	TRBJ2-7	TRBD1
TGCAGTGCCCCCGCTCGCTCTAGCGGACTCAATGAGCAGTTCTTC	CSAPARSSGLNEQFF	-	TRBV20-1	TRBJ2-1	TRBD2
TGTGCCAGCAGCTTTAGTCAGCGGGAGTCACCCCTCCACTTT	CASSFSQRESPLHF	-	TRBV5-6	TRBJ1-6	-
TGTGCCACTCTAGACCCGGGGGCCACCTACAATGAGCAGTTCTTC	CATLDPGATYNEQFF	-	TRBV6-2/TRBV6-3	TRBJ2-1	-
TGTGCCAGCATTAGGGACGGTAACTATGGCTACACCTTC	CASIRDGNYGYTF	-	TRBV2	TRBJ1-2	-
TGTGCCAGCAGTCCAACGTTGAGCAGGGGGGTAGCTAATTCCTACGAGCAGTACTTC	CASSPTLSRGVANSYEQYF	-	TRBV25-1	TRBJ2-7	-
TGCAGTGCCACCCCCCCCTCCGTCTACGAGCAGTACTTC	CSATPPSVYEQYF	-	TRBV20-1	TRBJ2-7	-
TGCAGTGCTAGTCGCGGGGGGGTGACCTACAATGAGCAGTTCTTC	CSASRGGVTYNEQFF	-	TRBV20-1	TRBJ2-1	TRBD2
TGTGCCAGCATCGTCCGGAGGCAAGAGACCCAGTACTTC	CASIVRRQETQYF	-	TRBV2	TRBJ2-5	-
TGCGCCAGCAGCTTGGAAGGGAGCGGAAACACCATATATTTT	CASSLEGSGNTIYF	-	TRBV5-1	TRBJ1-3	-
TGTGCCAGCAGTCCGGGGGGAAACATTCAGTACTTC	CASSPGGNIQYF	-	TRBV7-2	TRBJ2-4	TRBD2
TGTGCCAGCAGTACCGACGGAGTTGGGACTGAAGCTTTCTTT	CASSTDGVGTEAFF	-	TRBV6-5	TRBJ1-1	-
TGTGCCAGCAGGGAACAGGGGGAGGGCTATGGCTACACCTTC	CASREQGEGYGYTF	-	TRBV28	TRBJ1-2	TRBD1
TGTGCCAGCAGCGCGCGACAGGGGAACTCCTACGAGCAGTACTTC	CASSARQGNSYEQYF	-	TRBV7-9	TRBJ2-7	TRBD1
TGTGCCAGCAGCTTAGTACTAGCGGACTCCTACAATGAGCAGTTCTTC	CASSLVLADSYNEQFF	-	TRBV11-2	TRBJ2-1	TRBD2